The clone carrying this T cell receptor (beta chain) has a count of ten or more. These data come from a study of blood T cell repertoires in COVID-19. In the study overall: Spain, Italy and the United States supplied samples that represented acute and convalescent COVID-19. Sources were T cells, B-cell-depleted T cells, or PBMCs; the material itself was cDNA or gDNA.

Two negative PCRs, clearance, or symptom resolution were required of recovered Cohort 3 donors. Data came from immunoSEQ multiplex PCR; TCRdb stores just in-frame clones and leaves some out. In the table there are 250,000 to 350,000 clones, roughly 85% of which are singletons. The source material was PBMCs or T cells enriched from blood (not recorded which). The sequence derives from a woman aged 30 to 39 who had recovered from COVID-19.

The chain's CDR3 is CASSPESTRGYGYTF. CDR3 bases: TGTGCCAGCTCACCCGAGTCCACGAGAGGTTATGGCTACACCTTC. V and J are TRBV18 and TRBJ1-2; D remains ambiguous. Trimming pared 3 bases from V and 5 bases from J, leaving 16 bases between. CDR3 length: 15 residues. Germline values: CDR1 KGHSH, CDR2 LQKENI.